This T cell receptor beta chain stems from a study of T cells in localized non-small cell lung cancer. Some clones are missing from TCRdb's copy, which holds only in-frame ones; the method was immunoSEQ multiplex PCR. The sample shows approximately 60,000 clones, under 90% of them seen only once. V was trimmed by 1 base and J by 4 bases, leaving 13 bases between them. The CDR3 is made up of 15 amino acids. Per germline, CDR1 SGHAT and CDR2 FQNNGV. This material consisted of peripheral blood, taken before any cancer treatment. The genes are TRBV11-2 and TRBJ1-2; no definite D call. The source of this sequence is a woman between 35 and 75 years old with stage I lung adenocarcinoma. In DNA, the CDR3 is TGTGCCAGCAGCTTAGGTTCAGGATCGATCTATGGCTACACCTTC. It encodes CASSLGSGSIYGYTF.